The 13 T cell receptor beta chains below come from one sample, sequenced in a study of graft-versus-host responses after intestinal transplantation. Some clones are missing from TCRdb's copy, which holds only in-frame ones; the method was immunoSEQ multiplex PCR. Found here are roughly 100,000 clones, roughly 93% of them singletons; the top ten hold roughly 1%. Antigen specificity for these receptors is unknown. The sample in question was unstimulated CD8+ T cells sorted from spleen or lymph node cells, obtained before intestinal transplant. The receptors were sampled from a human donor who received an intestinal transplant.

This chain links TRBV9 with TRBJ2-1, with D possibly matching TRBD1 (5 bases). The germline V and J ends were trimmed by 3 bases and 6 bases, with 10 bases remaining between them. The length of the CDR3 is 13 residues. Looked up from germline, CDR1 is SGDLS and CDR2 is YYNGEE. This CDR3 reads CASSAQGSNEQFF. DNA for the CDR3: TGTGCCAGCAGCGCTCAGGGTTCCAATGAGCAGTTCTTC.

The CDR3 DNA reads as TGCGCCAGCATGAGAACGACAGGGGGCTCTGGAAACACCATATATTTT. This encodes CASMRTTGGSGNTIYF. The chain combines TRBV10-2 with TRBJ1-3, with 9 nucleotides matching TRBD1. V trimming: 7 bases; J trimming: 0 bases; junction bases outside the gene matches: 7. The CDR3 is 16 amino acids. The germline V gene encodes CDR1 WSHSY and CDR2 SAAADI.

The chain joins TRBV14 to TRBJ1-2, with D possibly being TRBD1 (5 bases). The length of the CDR3 is 13 residues. CDR1 is SGHDN and CDR2 is FVKESK in the germline V gene. V gave up 4 bases and J gave up 3 bases, with 9 bases separating them. CDR3 sequence reads: CASSRRGHYGYTF. The DNA of the CDR3 is TGTGCCAGCAGCCGAAGGGGCCACTATGGCTACACCTTC.

This CDR3 is CASSQGTSYNSPLHF. The CDR3 coding sequence is TGCGCCAGCAGCCAAGGGACAAGCTATAATTCACCCCTCCACTTT. J is TRBJ1-6 and V is TRBV4-1; D might be TRBD1 (5 bases). This CDR3 has 15 amino acids. With 1 base removed from V and 3 bases from J, the gap between germline ends came to 7 bases. Germline CDR1 reads MGHRA; CDR2 reads YSYEKL.

The chain has TRBV7-9 and TRBJ1-2; D unclear. This CDR3 has 12 amino acids. The germline V gene has CDR1 SEHNR and CDR2 FQNEAQ (reference sequence). V lost 4 bases to trimming and J lost 6 bases, with 9 bases between them. The CDR3 nucleotides are TGTGCCAGCAGCTCCCAGTCCGATGGCTACACCTTC. Translation gives CASSSQSDGYTF. The whole variable domain, filled in from reference TRBV7-9 and TRBJ1-2, reads DTGVSQNPRHKITKRGQNVTFRCDPISEHNRLYWYRQTLGQGPEFLTYFQNEAQLEKSRLLSDRFSAERPKGSFSTLEIQRTEQGDSAMYLCASSSQSDGYTFGSGTRLTVV.

The sample holds a few counts of this clone. V is TRBV5-4 and J is TRBJ2-7; D ambiguous. Germline CDR1 is SGHNT and CDR2 is YYREEE (reference sequence). The CDR3 contains 13 residues. V was pared by 2 bases and J by 3 bases, with 9 bases between. DNA for the CDR3: TGTGCCAGCAGCTTTGGGATCAACTACGAGCAGTACTTC. Translating gives CASSFGINYEQYF.

The gene calls are TRBV5-8 and TRBJ1-1, with D unclear. The CDR3 is 14 residues long. V lost 6 bases and J 1 base, leaving 13 bases between the germline ends. Germline V gives CDR1 SGHTS, CDR2 YDEGEE. The CDR3 DNA follows: TGTGCCAGCATCCCCCAGGAGGGGAACACTGAAGCTTTCTTT. Translation gives CASIPQEGNTEAFF. Full variable domain (missing parts from reference TRBV5-8 and TRBJ1-1): EAGVTQSPTHLIKTRGQQATLRCSPISGHTSVYWYQQALGLGLQFLLWYDEGEERNRGNFPPRFSGRQFPNYSSELNVNALELEDSALYLCASIPQEGNTEAFFGQGTRLTVV.

V is TRBV7-9 and J is TRBJ1-6, with D maybe TRBD1 (5 bases). CDR1 is SEHNR and CDR2 is FQNEAQ in the germline V gene (reference sequence). V gave up 8 bases and J gave up 2 bases, with 13 bases separating them. The CDR3 extends over 15 amino acids. DNA of the CDR3: TGTGCCAGCGAATCCGGGGGGACCTATAATTCACCCCTCCACTTT. Translated, it gives CASESGGTYNSPLHF.

V usage is TRBV27 and J usage is TRBJ1-2; TRBD1 aligns across 10 bases. The trim removed 6 bases at V and 4 bases at J, leaving 8 bases unmatched. Germline V gene data show CDR1 as MNHEY and CDR2 as SMNVEV (reference sequence). The CDR3 covers 15 residues. CDR3 in amino acids: CASSPGQGVGYGYTF. The CDR3 DNA follows: TGTGCCAGCAGCCCAGGACAGGGGGTGGGCTATGGCTACACCTTC.

The chain links TRBV7-2 to TRBJ1-6, with TRBD1 matching over 7 bases. The CDR3 consists of 15 residues. Germline V CDR1 and CDR2: SGHTA, FQGNSA. The J segment lost 6 bases and the V segment lost 2 bases, leaving 4 bases of the junction unmatched. This CDR3 is CASSLIQGGNSPLHF. CDR3 nucleotide sequence: TGTGCCAGCAGCTTAATTCAGGGGGGTAATTCACCCCTCCACTTT.

J is TRBJ2-1 and V is TRBV5-1; no definite D call. With 2 bases removed from V and 8 bases from J, the gap between germline ends came to 11 bases. CDR3 length: 13 residues. Germline V CDR1 and CDR2: SGHRS, YFSETQ. The CDR3 nucleotides are TGCGCCAGCAGCTTCTACAGAATCCATGAGCAGTTCTTC. It encodes CASSFYRIHEQFF.

V and J are TRBV2 and TRBJ2-2; D uncertain. V lost 7 bases and J 7 bases, leaving 7 bases between the germline ends. The CDR3 extends over 11 amino acids. The germline V gene has CDR1 SNHLY and CDR2 FYNNEI. CDR3: CASKFGGELFF. CDR3 sequence (DNA): TGTGCCAGCAAGTTTGGCGGGGAGCTGTTTTTT.

The genes are TRBV27 and TRBJ2-6; 9 bases line up with TRBD1. CDR1 is MNHEY, CDR2 SMNVEV, per germline (reference sequence). The CDR3 is 16 residues long. Germline trimming cut 6 bases from V and 2 bases from J; bases unmatched to any gene: 5. The CDR3 is CASRQGAPTGANVLTF. CDR3 in DNA: TGTGCCAGCAGACAGGGGGCCCCGACTGGGGCCAACGTCCTGACTTTC.